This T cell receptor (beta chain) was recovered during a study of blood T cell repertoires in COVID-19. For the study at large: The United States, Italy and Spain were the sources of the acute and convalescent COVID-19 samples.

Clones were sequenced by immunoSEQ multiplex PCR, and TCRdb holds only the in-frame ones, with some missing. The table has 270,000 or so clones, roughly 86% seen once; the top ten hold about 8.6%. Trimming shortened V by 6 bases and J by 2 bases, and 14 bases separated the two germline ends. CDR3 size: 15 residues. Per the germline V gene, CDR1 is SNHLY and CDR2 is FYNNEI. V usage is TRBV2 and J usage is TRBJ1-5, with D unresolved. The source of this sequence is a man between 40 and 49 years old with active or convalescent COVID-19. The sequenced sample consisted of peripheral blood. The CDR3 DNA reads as TGTGCCAGCAGGCAGAGACTGAACGGCAATCAGCCCCAGCATTTT. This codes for CASRQRLNGNQPQHF.